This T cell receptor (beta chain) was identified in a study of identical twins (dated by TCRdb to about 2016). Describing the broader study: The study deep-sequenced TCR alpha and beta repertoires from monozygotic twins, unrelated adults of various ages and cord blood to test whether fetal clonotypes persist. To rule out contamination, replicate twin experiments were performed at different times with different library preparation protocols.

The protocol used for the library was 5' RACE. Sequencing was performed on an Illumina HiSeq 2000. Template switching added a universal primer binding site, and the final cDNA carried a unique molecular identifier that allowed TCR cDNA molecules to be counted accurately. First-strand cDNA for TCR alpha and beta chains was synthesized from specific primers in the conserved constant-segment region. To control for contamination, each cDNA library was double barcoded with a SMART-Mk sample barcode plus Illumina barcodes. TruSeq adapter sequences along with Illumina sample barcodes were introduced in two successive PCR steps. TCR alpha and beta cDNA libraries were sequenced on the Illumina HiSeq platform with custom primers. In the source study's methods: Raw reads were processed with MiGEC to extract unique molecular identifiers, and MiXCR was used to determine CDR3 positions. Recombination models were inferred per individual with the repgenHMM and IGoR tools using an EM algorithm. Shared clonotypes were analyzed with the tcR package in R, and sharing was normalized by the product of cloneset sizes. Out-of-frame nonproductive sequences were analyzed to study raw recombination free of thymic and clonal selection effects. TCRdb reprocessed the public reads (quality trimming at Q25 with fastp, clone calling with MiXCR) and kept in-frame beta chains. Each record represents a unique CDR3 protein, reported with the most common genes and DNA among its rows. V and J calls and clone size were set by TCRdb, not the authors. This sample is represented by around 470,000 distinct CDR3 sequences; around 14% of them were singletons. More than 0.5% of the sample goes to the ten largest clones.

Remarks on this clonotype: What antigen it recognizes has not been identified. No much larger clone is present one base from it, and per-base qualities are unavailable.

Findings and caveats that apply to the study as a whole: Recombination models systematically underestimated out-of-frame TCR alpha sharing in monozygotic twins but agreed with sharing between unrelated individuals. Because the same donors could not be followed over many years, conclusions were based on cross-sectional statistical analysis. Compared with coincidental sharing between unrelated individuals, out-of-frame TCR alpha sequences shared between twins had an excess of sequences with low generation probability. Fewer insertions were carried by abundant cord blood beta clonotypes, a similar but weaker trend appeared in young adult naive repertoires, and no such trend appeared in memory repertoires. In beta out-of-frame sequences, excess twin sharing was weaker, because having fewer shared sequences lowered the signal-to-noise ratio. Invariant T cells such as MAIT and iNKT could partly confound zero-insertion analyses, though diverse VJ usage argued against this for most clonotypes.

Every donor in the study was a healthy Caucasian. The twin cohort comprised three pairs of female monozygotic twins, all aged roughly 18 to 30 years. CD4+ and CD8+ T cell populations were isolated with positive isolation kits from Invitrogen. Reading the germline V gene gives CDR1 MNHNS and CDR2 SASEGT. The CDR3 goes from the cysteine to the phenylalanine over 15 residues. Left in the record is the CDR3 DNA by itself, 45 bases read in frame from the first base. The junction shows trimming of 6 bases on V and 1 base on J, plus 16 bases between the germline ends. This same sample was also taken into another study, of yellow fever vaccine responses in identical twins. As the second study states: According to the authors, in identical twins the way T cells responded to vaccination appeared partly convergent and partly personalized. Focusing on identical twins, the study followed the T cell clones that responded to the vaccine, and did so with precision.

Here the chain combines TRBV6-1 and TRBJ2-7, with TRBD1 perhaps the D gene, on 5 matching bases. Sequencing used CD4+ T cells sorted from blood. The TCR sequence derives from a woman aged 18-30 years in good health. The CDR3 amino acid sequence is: CASRSRDSRSYEQYF. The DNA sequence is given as TGTGCCAGCAGATCCCGAGACAGTAGATCCTACGAGCAGTACTTC.